The 10 T cell receptor beta chains below all came from one sample that was sequenced in a study of blood T cell repertoires in COVID-19. This table comes from immunoSEQ multiplex PCR, and its TCRdb copy is limited to in-frame clones, with some not included. The table shows roughly 250,000 clones, with 88% occurring only once. Sequencing was performed on peripheral blood. These receptors were obtained from a middle-aged woman who had recovered from COVID-19.

The chain joins TRBV19 to TRBJ1-6; 7 bases fit TRBD1. Germline CDR1 and CDR2: LNHDA and SQIVND (reference sequence). The length of the CDR3 is 17 residues. Trimming at V came to 3 bases and at J to 0 bases, leaving 5 bases not matched to a gene. The CDR3 sequence is CASSMRGQSSYNSPLHF. CDR3 coding DNA: TGTGCCAGTAGTATGCGGGGACAGAGCTCCTATAATTCACCCCTCCACTTT.

The rearrangement uses TRBV6-1 and TRBJ2-7, with D tentatively TRBD1 (5 bases). Germline CDR1 and CDR2: MNHNS and SASEGT. V was pared by 1 base and J by 3 bases, with 16 bases between. The CDR3 sequence is 16 residues long. The CDR3 sequence is CASSEERGVLFYEQYF. In DNA form, the CDR3 reads TGTGCCAGCAGTGAAGAAAGGGGCGTATTATTCTACGAGCAGTACTTC.

The J gene is TRBJ1-2, the V gene TRBV10-3; weak D call: TRBD1 (6 bases). CDR3 length: 15 amino acids. V was clipped by 3 bases and J by 4 bases, with 15 bases between them. Germline assignment: CDR1 ENHRY and CDR2 SYGVKD. This chain's CDR3 is CAISDRTEDGYGYTF. The CDR3 nucleotides read TGTGCCATCAGTGATCGGACAGAAGATGGCTATGGCTACACCTTC.

The CDR3 DNA is TGTGCCAGCAGTGAAGTTGTGACTAGCGGCTACGAGCAGTACTTC. Its translation: CASSEVVTSGYEQYF. The chain employs TRBV6-1 and TRBJ2-7, with 9 bases matching TRBD2. The CDR3 covers 15 residues. Unmatched junction bases numbered 4, after V lost 1 base and J lost 3 bases. CDR1 is MNHNS and CDR2 is SASEGT in the germline V gene.

The chain links TRBV5-6 to TRBJ2-1, with TRBD1 as a possible D gene (5 bases). The V gene lost 1 base and the J gene lost 9 bases, with 14 bases spanning the gap. The germline gives CDR1 SGHDT, CDR2 YYEEEE. The CDR3 runs to 14 residues. The CDR3 here is CASSLSQGYGEQFF. Written as DNA, the CDR3 is TGTGCCAGCAGCTTGTCCCAGGGCTATGGTGAGCAGTTCTTC. Based on the CDR3 plus reference TRBV5-6 and TRBJ2-1, the full variable domain is DAGVTQSPTHLIKTRGQQVTLRCSPKSGHDTVSWYQQALGQGPQFIFQYYEEEERQRGNFPDRFSGHQFPNYSSELNVNALLLGDSALYLCASSLSQGYGEQFFGPGTRLTVL.

The DNA for the CDR3 is TGTGCCTGCCACAAGCGGGGCCCAGATACGCAGTATTTT. Protein sequence: CACHKRGPDTQYF. This sequence joins TRBV28 and TRBJ2-3; 7 bases map to TRBD2. The CDR3 is 13 amino acids. V shed 11 bases, J shed 4 bases, and the junction held 9 bases outside the gene matches. The germline CDR1 and CDR2 sequences are MDHEN and SYDVKM.

The chain recombines TRBV5-4 with TRBJ2-5; 8 bases fit TRBD2. Germline assignment: CDR1 SGHNT and CDR2 YYREEE (reference sequence). The CDR3 contains 13 residues. After removal of 7 bases from V and 1 base from J, the junction contained 3 bases not matched to a gene. The CDR3 region has the DNA TGTGCCAGCTTCCTAGCGGGCCAAGAGACCCAGTACTTC. This sequence encodes CASFLAGQETQYF.

This chain joins TRBV19 and TRBJ1-5; the D gene is possibly TRBD1 (5 bases). V shed 1 base and J shed 2 bases, with 9 bases lying between them. CDR3 length equals 15 residues. Germline-derived CDR1 and CDR2 are LNHDA and SQIVND (reference sequence). The CDR3 DNA follows: TGTGCCAGTAGTATAGGGGGCGCGGGCAATCAGCCCCAGCATTTT. This codes for CASSIGGAGNQPQHF.

The chain is built from TRBV28 and TRBJ2-7, with D unresolved. The CDR3 covers 14 residues. Per germline, CDR1 MDHEN and CDR2 SYDVKM. V dropped 5 bases and J dropped 0 bases, with 11 bases sitting between them. CDR3 protein: CASSPHRPSYEQYF. CDR3 DNA: TGTGCCAGCAGTCCACACAGACCCTCCTACGAGCAGTACTTC.

This chain joins TRBV6-6 and TRBJ1-4; D uncertain. Germline V gene data show CDR1 as MNHNY and CDR2 as SVGAGI (reference sequence). The CDR3 contains 14 residues. V was cut by 8 bases and J by 3 bases, with 13 bases left in between. Here the CDR3 DNA reads TGTGCCAGCCACCTACGCGGGTCTAATGAAAAACTGTTTTTT. Protein product: CASHLRGSNEKLFF.